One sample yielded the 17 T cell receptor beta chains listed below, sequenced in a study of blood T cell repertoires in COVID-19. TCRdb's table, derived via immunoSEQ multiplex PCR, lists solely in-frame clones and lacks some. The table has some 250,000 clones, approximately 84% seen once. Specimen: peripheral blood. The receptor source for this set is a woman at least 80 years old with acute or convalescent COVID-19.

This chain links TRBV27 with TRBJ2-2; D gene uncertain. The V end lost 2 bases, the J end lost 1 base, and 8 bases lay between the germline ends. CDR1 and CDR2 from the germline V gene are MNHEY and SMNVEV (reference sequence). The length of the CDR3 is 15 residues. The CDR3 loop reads CASSLGTGNTGELFF. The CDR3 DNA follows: TGTGCCAGCAGTTTAGGAACGGGGAACACCGGGGAGCTGTTTTTT.

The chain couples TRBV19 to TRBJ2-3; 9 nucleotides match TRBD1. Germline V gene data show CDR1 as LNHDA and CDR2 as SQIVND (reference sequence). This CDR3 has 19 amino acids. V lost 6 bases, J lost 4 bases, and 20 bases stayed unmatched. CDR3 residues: CASSLYGPSGTGSADTQYF. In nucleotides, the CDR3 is TGTGCCAGTAGCCTCTATGGCCCTAGTGGGACAGGGTCCGCAGATACGCAGTATTTT.

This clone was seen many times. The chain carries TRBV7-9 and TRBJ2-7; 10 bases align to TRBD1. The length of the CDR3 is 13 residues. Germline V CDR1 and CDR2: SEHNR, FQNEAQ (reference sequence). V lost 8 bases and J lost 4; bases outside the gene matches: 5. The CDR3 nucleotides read TGTGCCAGCCGACAGGGGGCCACATACGAGCAGTACTTC. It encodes CASRQGATYEQYF.

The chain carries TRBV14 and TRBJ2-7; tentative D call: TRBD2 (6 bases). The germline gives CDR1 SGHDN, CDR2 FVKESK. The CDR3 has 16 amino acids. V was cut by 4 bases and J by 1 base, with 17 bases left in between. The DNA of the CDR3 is TGTGCCAGCAGCCCTAGGAGGGGCGCTGATTCCTACGAGCAGTACTTC. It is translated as CASSPRRGADSYEQYF. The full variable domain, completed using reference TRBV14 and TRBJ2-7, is EAGVTQFPSHSVIEKGQTVTLRCDPISGHDNLYWYRRVMGKEIKFLLHFVKESKQDESGMPNNRFLAERTGGTYSTLKVQPAELEDSGVYFCASSPRRGADSYEQYFGPGTRLTVT.

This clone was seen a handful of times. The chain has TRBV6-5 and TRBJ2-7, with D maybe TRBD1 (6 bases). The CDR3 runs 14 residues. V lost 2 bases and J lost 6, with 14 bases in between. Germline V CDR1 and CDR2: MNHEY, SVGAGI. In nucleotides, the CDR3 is TGTGCCAGCAGTTACGGGGGCCACCAGGCCGAGCAGTACTTC. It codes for CASSYGGHQAEQYF.

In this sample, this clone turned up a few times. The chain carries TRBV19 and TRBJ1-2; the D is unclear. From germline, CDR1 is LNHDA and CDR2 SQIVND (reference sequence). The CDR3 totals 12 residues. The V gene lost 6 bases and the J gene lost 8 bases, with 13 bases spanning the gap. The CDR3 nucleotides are TGTGCCAGTAGAACCCAAGCCGCCGGCTACACCTTC. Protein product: CASRTQAAGYTF.

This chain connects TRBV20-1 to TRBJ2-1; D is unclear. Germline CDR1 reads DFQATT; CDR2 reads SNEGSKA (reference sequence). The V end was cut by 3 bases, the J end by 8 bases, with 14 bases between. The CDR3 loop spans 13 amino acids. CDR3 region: CSASAPIEDEQFF. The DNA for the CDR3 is TGCAGTGCTAGTGCCCCGATTGAGGATGAGCAGTTCTTC.

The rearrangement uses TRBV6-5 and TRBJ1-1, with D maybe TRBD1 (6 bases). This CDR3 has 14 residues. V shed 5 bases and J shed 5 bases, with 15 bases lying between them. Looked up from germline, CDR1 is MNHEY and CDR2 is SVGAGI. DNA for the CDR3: TGTGCCAGCAGTAGTCAGGGAGGGGGGACTGAAGCTTTCTTT. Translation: CASSSQGGGTEAFF.

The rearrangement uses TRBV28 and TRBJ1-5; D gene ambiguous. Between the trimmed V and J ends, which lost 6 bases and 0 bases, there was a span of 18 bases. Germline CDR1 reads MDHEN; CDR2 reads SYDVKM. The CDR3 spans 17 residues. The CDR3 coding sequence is TGTGCCAGCAGAATAGTAGGAGGGTGGGATAGCAATCAGCCCCAGCATTTT. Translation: CASRIVGGWDSNQPQHF.

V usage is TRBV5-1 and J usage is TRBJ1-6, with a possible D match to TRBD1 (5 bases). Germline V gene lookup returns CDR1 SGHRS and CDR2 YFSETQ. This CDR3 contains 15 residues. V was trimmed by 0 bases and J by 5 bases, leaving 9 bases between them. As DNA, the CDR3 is TGCGCCAGCAGCTTGGAAAGGGGAAATAATTCACCCCTCCACTTT. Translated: CASSLERGNNSPLHF.

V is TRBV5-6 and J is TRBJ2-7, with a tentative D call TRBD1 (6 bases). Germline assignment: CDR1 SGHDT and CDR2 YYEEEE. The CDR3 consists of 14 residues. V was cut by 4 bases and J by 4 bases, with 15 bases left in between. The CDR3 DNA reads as TGTGCCAGCAGCAAGACTACAGGGATGTACGAGCAGTACTTC. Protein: CASSKTTGMYEQYF. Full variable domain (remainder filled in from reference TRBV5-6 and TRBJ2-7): DAGVTQSPTHLIKTRGQQVTLRCSPKSGHDTVSWYQQALGQGPQFIFQYYEEEERQRGNFPDRFSGHQFPNYSSELNVNALLLGDSALYLCASSKTTGMYEQYFGPGTRLTVT.

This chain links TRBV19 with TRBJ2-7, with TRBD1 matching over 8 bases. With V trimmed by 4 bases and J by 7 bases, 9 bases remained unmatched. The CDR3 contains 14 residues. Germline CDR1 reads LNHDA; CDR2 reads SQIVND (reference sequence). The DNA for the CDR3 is TGTGCCAGTAGTAACGGCCAGGGGGCATGGGAGCAGTACTTC. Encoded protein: CASSNGQGAWEQYF.

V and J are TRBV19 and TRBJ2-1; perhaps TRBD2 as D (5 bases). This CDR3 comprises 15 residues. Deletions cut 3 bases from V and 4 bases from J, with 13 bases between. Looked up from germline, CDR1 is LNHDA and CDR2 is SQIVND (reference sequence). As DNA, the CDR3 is TGTGCCAGTAGTATGATGTGGGGAGAATACAATGAGCAGTTCTTC. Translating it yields CASSMMWGEYNEQFF.

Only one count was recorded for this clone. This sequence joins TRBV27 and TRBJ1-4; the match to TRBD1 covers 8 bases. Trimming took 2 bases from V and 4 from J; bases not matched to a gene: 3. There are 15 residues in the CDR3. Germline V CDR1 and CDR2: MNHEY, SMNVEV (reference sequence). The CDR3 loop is CASSLQGAGNEKLFF. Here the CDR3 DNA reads TGTGCCAGCAGTTTACAGGGGGCTGGTAATGAAAAACTGTTTTTT.

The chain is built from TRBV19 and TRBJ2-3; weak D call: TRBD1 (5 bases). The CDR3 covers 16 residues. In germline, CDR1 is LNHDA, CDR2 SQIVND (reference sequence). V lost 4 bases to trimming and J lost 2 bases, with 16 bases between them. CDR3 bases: TGTGCCAGTAGTAGTTTCAGGGCCGAAGACACAGATACGCAGTATTTT. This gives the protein CASSSFRAEDTDTQYF.

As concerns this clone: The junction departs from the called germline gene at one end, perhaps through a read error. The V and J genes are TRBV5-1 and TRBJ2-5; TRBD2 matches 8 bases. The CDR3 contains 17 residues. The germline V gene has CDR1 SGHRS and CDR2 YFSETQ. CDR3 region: CASSPAGLSGVREAQYF. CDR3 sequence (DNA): TGCGCCAGCAGCCCGGCGGGGCTTAGCGGGGTAAGAGAGGCCCAGTACTTC.

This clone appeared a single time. This chain's CDR3 is CASSQEFQRDYNEQFF. CDR3 DNA sequence: TGTGCCAGCAGCCAAGAGTTTCAGCGGGACTACAATGAGCAGTTCTTC. The rearrangement uses TRBV3-1 (or the pseudogene TRBV3-2) and TRBJ2-1, with 7 bases aligning to TRBD2. J lost 3 bases, V lost 0 bases, and 5 bases had no gene match. Germline V lookup: CDR1 LGHDT, CDR2 YNNKEL (reference sequence). CDR3 size: 16 residues.